One sample yielded the 9 T cell receptor beta chains listed below, sequenced in a study of blood T cell repertoires in COVID-19. Libraries were prepared by immunoSEQ multiplex PCR; TCRdb keeps only in-frame clonotypes and omits some of them. The sample records 80,000 to 90,000 clones, roughly 89% being singletons. The sample was peripheral blood. These receptors were taken from a man aged 55 to 69 with acute or convalescent COVID-19.

J is TRBJ2-7 and V is TRBV3-1 (or the pseudogene TRBV3-2); possibly TRBD2 for D (6 bases). CDR3 length: 16 residues. The germline V gene encodes CDR1 LGHDT and CDR2 YNNKEL (reference sequence). Trimming pared 0 bases from V and 6 bases from J, leaving 18 bases between. CDR3 in amino acids: CASSQDWAGRFIEQYF. CDR3 bases: TGTGCCAGCAGCCAAGATTGGGCAGGGAGGTTTATCGAGCAGTACTTC.

The gene calls are TRBV12-3 or TRBV12-4 and TRBJ2-1; D call uncertain. V was shortened by 6 bases and J by 0 bases, with 6 bases between the two germline ends. The CDR3 extends over 13 amino acids. CDR3 sequence reads: CASSPSSYNEQFF. The CDR3, as DNA: TGTGCCAGCAGCCCGAGCTCCTACAATGAGCAGTTCTTC.

The chain recombines TRBV7-2 with TRBJ2-3, with TRBD2 matching over 8 bases. There are 12 residues in the CDR3. V lost 2 bases, J lost 14 bases, and 6 bases stayed unmatched. The germline V gene encodes CDR1 SGHTA and CDR2 FQGNSA. Here the CDR3 DNA reads TGTGCCAGCAGCTTACCGGGACTAGTGGGGTATTTT. This encodes CASSLPGLVGYF. The full variable domain, in which reference TRBV7-2 and TRBJ2-3 provide the parts outside the CDR3, is GAGVSQSPSNKVTEKGKDVELRCDPISGHTALYWYRQSLGQGLEFLIYFQGNSAPDKSGLPSDRFSAERTGGSVSTLTIQRTQQEDSAVYLCASSLPGLVGYFGPGTRLTVL.

The rearrangement uses TRBV29-1 and TRBJ2-5; 8 bases align to TRBD1. The trim removed 3 bases at V and 6 bases at J, leaving 3 bases unmatched. Germline CDR1 SQVTM, CDR2 ANQGSEA. The CDR3 totals 12 residues. CDR3 coding DNA: TGCAGCGTTGAGCAGGGGGCGCAGACCCAGTACTTC. Protein: CSVEQGAQTQYF.

This sequence joins TRBV28 and TRBJ1-2; D gene uncertain. Per the germline V gene, CDR1 is MDHEN and CDR2 is SYDVKM. This CDR3 region has 14 residues. Trimming took 3 bases from V and 0 from J, leaving 8 bases between them. The CDR3 DNA sequence: TGTGCCAGCAGTTTTGGCAACCCTAACTATGGCTACACCTTC. It specifies CASSFGNPNYGYTF.

V is TRBV25-1 and J is TRBJ1-6, with D possibly TRBD1 on 6 matching bases. The CDR3 extends over 14 amino acids. Germline assignment: CDR1 MGHDK and CDR2 SYGVNS. The V end was cut by 7 bases, the J end by 9 bases, with 16 bases between. The CDR3: CASMTGQTGSPLHF. CDR3 nucleotide sequence: TGTGCCAGCATGACGGGACAAACCGGTTCACCCCTCCACTTT.

Here the CDR3 reads CASSLVQDEQFF. CDR3 coding DNA: TGTGCCAGCAGCTTGGTCCAGGATGAGCAGTTCTTC. The chain couples TRBV5-6 to TRBJ2-1; no clear D. Germline V CDR1 and CDR2: SGHDT, YYEEEE. Trimming shortened V by 0 bases and J by 8 bases, and 6 bases separated the two germline ends. The CDR3 extends over 12 amino acids. The full variable domain, completed using reference TRBV5-6 and TRBJ2-1, is DAGVTQSPTHLIKTRGQQVTLRCSPKSGHDTVSWYQQALGQGPQFIFQYYEEEERQRGNFPDRFSGHQFPNYSSELNVNALLLGDSALYLCASSLVQDEQFFGPGTRLTVL.

The chain uses TRBV2 and TRBJ2-3; TRBD2 is a possible D gene (6 bases). CDR1 is SNHLY and CDR2 is FYNNEI in the germline V gene. The V end lost 8 bases, the J end lost 0 bases, and 9 bases lay between the germline ends. CDR3 size: 13 residues. In DNA, the CDR3 is TGTGCCAGCGTGGCGGGAAGCACAGATACGCAGTATTTT. Translation gives CASVAGSTDTQYF.

This sequence joins TRBV27 and TRBJ2-1; weak D call: TRBD1 (5 bases). The CDR3 runs 15 residues. Trimming pared 5 bases from V and 0 bases from J, leaving 11 bases between. Germline V gene sequence: CDR1 MNHEY, CDR2 SMNVEV (reference sequence). CDR3 sequence: CASSVDSLSYNEQFF. The CDR3 DNA reads as TGTGCCAGCAGTGTCGACAGTCTCTCCTACAATGAGCAGTTCTTC.